These T cell receptor beta chains were read from a single sample in a study of cytomegalovirus exposure and HLA in healthy donors. Profiling relied on immunoSEQ multiplex PCR, and the TCRdb table lists in-frame clones only, not all of them. The sample consists of 140,000 to 150,000 clones, roughly 72% of them appearing once. The sequenced sample was PBMCs. The source of these receptors is a man aged 40-49 years in good health and CMV-seronegative. Both conserved end residues are trimmed from each CDR3. Fields, in order: V gene, J gene, CDR3 protein.

v_gene: TRBV7-3; j_gene: TRBJ2-1; CDR3aa: ASSLEASIEQF
v_gene: TRBV29-1; j_gene: TRBJ1-1; CDR3aa: SVEPGLYTEAF
v_gene: TRBV25-1; j_gene: TRBJ1-2; CDR3aa: ASSEPGDVPGYT
v_gene: TRBV9; j_gene: TRBJ2-3; CDR3aa: ASSGRVQSTDTQY
v_gene: TRBV2; j_gene: TRBJ2-5; CDR3aa: ASGAGAGETQY
v_gene: TRBV4-1; j_gene: TRBJ2-5; CDR3aa: ASSQGPDGETQY
v_gene: TRBV19; j_gene: TRBJ2-1; CDR3aa: ASSIAAGEPYNEQF
v_gene: TRBV9; j_gene: TRBJ2-1; CDR3aa: ASSVTTGSNEQF
v_gene: TRBV28; j_gene: TRBJ1-1; CDR3aa: ASTSSGQGFTEAF
v_gene: TRBV5-1; j_gene: TRBJ1-2; CDR3aa: ASSLGGENYGYT
v_gene: TRBV6-1; j_gene: TRBJ2-7; CDR3aa: ASSEDRGAYEQY
v_gene: TRBV9; j_gene: TRBJ2-6; CDR3aa: ASSDRQFAGANVLT
v_gene: TRBV11-2; j_gene: TRBJ2-2; CDR3aa: ASSFLWTGAANTGELF
v_gene: TRBV7-8; j_gene: TRBJ1-2; CDR3aa: ASSSAGDYANYGYT
v_gene: TRBV5-1; j_gene: TRBJ2-3; CDR3aa: ASSFRLAGGRTDTQY
v_gene: TRBV6-1; j_gene: TRBJ2-5; CDR3aa: ASNGQGQETQY